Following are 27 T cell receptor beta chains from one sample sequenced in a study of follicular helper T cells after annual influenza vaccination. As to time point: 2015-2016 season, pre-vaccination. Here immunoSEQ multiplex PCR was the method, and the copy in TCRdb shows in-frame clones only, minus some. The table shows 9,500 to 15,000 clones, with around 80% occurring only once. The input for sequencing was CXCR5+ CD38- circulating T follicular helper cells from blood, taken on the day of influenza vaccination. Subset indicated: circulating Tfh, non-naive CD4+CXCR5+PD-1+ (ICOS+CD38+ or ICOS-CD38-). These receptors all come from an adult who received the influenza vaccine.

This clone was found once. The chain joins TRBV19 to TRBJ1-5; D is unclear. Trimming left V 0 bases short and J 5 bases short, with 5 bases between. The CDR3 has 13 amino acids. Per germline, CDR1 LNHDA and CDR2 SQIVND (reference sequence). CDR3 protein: CASSIDRDQPQHF. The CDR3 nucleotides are TGTGCCAGTAGTATAGATCGCGATCAGCCCCAGCATTTT.

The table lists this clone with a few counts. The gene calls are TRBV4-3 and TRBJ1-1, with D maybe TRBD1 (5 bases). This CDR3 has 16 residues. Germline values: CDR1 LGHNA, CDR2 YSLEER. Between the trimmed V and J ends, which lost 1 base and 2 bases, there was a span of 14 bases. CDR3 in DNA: TGCGCCAGCAGCCAAGCCCCCCAGGGCGGTAACACTGAAGCTTTCTTT. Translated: CASSQAPQGGNTEAFF.

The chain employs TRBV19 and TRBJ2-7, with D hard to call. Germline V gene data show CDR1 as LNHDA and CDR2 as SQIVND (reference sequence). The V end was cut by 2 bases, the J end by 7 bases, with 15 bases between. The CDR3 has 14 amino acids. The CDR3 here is CASSILLAKGEQYF. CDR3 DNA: TGTGCCAGTAGTATACTTTTGGCGAAAGGGGAGCAGTACTTC.

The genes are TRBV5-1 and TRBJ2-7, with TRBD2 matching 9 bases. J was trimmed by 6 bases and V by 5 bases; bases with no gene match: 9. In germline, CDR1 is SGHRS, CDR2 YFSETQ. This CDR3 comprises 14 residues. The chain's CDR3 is CASRMVAGAREQYF. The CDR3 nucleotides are TGCGCCAGCAGAATGGTAGCGGGGGCCCGCGAGCAGTACTTC.

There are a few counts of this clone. CDR3 DNA: TGCGCCAGCAGCCAAAGCGGATTTCGGGAAAAACTGTTTTTT. It translates to CASSQSGFREKLFF. The chain carries TRBV4-3 and TRBJ1-4; D gene unclear. The CDR3 has 14 residues. The ends were cut back, 2 bases at V and 8 bases at J, with 12 bases in the middle. The germline gives CDR1 LGHNA, CDR2 YSLEER.

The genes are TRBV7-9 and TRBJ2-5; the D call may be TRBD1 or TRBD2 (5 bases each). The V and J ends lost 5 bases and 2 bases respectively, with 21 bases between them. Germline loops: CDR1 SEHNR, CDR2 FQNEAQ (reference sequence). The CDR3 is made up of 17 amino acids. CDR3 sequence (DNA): TGTGCCAGCAGCATTAGTCGAGGGGCGACGGGGCAAGAGACCCAGTACTTC. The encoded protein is CASSISRGATGQETQYF.

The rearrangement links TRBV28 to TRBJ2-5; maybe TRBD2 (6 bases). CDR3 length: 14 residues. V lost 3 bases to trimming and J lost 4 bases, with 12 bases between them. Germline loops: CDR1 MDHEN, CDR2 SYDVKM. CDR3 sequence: CASSLRTSPETQYF. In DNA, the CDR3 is TGTGCCAGCAGTTTGCGTACTAGCCCAGAGACCCAGTACTTC.

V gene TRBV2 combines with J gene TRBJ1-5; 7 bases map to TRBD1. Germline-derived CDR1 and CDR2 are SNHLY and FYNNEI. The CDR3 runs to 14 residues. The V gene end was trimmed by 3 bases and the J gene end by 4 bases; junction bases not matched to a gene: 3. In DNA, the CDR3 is TGTGCCAGCAGTGAGCAGGGGGGTAATCAGCCCCAGCATTTT. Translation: CASSEQGGNQPQHF.

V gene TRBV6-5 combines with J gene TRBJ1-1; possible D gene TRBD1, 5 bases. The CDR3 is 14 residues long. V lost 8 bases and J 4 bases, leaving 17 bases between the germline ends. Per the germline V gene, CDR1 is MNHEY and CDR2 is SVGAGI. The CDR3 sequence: CASSSGREGTEAFF. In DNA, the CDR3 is TGTGCCAGCTCATCTGGCAGGGAAGGCACTGAAGCTTTCTTT.

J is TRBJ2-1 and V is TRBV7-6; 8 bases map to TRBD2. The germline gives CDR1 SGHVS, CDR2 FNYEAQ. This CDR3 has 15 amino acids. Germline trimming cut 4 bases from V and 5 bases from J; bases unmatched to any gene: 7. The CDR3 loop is CASSYRGGRDNEQFF. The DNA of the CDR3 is TGTGCCAGCAGCTACCGGGGGGGCCGGGACAATGAGCAGTTCTTC.

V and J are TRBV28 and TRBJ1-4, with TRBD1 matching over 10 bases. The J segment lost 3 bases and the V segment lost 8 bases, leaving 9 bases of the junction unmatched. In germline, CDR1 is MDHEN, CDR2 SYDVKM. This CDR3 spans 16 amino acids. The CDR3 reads CASYSTGGLSNEKLFF. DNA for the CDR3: TGTGCCAGCTATTCGACAGGGGGCTTATCTAATGAAAAACTGTTTTTT.

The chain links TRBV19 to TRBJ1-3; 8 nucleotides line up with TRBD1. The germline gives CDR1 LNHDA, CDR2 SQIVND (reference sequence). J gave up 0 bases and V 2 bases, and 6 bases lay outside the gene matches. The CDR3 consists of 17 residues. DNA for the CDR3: TGTGCCAGTAGTATACGACAGGGGATGAGCTCTGGAAACACCATATATTTT. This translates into CASSIRQGMSSGNTIYF. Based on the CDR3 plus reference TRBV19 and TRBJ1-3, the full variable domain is DGGITQSPKYLFRKEGQNVTLSCEQNLNHDAMYWYRQDPGQGLRLIYYSQIVNDFQKGDIAEGYSVSREKKESFPLTVTSAQKNPTAFYLCASSIRQGMSSGNTIYFGEGSWLTVV.

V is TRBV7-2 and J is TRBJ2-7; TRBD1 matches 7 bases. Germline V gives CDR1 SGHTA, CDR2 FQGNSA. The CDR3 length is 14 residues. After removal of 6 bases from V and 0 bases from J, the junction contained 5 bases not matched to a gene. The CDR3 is CASSRTGASYEQYF. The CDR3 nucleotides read TGTGCCAGCAGTCGTACAGGGGCCTCCTACGAGCAGTACTTC.

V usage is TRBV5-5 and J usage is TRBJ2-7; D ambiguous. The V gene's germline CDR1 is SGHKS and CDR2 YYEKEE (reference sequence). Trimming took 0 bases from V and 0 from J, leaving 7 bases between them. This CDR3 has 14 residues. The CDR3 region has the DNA TGTGCCAGCAGCTTGGGGGGAAGCTCCTACGAGCAGTACTTC. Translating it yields CASSLGGSSYEQYF.

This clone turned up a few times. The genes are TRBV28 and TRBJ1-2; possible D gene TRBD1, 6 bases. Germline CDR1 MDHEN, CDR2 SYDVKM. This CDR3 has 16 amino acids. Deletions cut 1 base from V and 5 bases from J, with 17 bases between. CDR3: CASSLSGGASRYGYTF. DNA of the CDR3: TGTGCCAGCAGTTTATCGGGGGGCGCGTCCCGATATGGCTACACCTTC.

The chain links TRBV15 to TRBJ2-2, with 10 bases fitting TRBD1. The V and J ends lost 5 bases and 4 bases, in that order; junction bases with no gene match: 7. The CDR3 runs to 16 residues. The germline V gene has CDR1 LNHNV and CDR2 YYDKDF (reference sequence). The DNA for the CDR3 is TGTGCCACCAGCGCCCCCGGGACAGGGGTCACCGGGGAGCTGTTTTTT. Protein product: CATSAPGTGVTGELFF.

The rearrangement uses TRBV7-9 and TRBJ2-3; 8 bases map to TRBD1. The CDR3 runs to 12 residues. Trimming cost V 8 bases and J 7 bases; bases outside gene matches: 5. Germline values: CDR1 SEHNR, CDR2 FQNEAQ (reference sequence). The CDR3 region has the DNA TGTGCCAGCCATGACAGGGGCCATACGCAGTATTTT. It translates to CASHDRGHTQYF.

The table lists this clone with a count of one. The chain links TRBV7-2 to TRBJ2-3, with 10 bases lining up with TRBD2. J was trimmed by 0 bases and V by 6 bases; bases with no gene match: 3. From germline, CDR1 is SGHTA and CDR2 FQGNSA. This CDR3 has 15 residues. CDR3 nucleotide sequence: TGTGCCAGCAGTAGGACTAGCGGAAGCACAGATACGCAGTATTTT. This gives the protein CASSRTSGSTDTQYF.

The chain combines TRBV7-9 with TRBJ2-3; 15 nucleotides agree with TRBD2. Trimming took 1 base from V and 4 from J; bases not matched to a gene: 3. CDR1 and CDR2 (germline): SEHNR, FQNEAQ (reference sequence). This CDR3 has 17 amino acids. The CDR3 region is CASSLGTSGGAADTQYF. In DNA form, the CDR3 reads TGTGCCAGCAGCTTAGGGACTAGCGGGGGGGCGGCAGATACGCAGTATTTT. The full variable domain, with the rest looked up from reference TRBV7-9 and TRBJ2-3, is DTGVSQNPRHKITKRGQNVTFRCDPISEHNRLYWYRQTLGQGPEFLTYFQNEAQLEKSRLLSDRFSAERPKGSFSTLEIQRTEQGDSAMYLCASSLGTSGGAADTQYFGPGTRLTVL.

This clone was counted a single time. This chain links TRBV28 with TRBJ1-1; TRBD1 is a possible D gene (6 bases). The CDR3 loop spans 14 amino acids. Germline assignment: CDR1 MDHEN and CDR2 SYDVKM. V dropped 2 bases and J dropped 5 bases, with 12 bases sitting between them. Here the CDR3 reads CASSLGERGTEAFF. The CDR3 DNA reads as TGTGCCAGCAGTTTAGGAGAGAGGGGGACTGAAGCTTTCTTT.

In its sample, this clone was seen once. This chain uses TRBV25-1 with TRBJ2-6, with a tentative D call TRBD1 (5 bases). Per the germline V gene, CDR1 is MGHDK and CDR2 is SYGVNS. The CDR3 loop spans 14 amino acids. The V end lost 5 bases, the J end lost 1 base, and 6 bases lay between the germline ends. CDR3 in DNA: TGTGCCAGCAGTAAGGGGTCTGGGGCCAACGTCCTGACTTTC. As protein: CASSKGSGANVLTF.

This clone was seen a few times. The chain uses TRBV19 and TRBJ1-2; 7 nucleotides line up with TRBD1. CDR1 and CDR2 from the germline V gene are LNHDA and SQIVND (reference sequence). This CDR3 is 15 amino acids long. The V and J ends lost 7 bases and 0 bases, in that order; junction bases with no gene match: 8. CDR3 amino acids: CASTEDRRANYGYTF. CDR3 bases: TGTGCCAGTACCGAGGACAGGCGGGCTAACTATGGCTACACCTTC.

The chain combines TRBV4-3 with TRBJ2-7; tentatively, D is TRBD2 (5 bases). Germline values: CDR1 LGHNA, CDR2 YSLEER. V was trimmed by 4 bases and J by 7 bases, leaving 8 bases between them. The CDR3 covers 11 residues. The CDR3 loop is CASSRGREQYF. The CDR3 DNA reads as TGCGCCAGCAGCCGCGGGCGGGAGCAGTACTTC.

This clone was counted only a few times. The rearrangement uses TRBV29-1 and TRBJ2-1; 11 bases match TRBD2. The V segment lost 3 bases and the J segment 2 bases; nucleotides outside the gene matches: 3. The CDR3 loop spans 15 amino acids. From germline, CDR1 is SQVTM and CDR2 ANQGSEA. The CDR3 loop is CSVEDSGGAYNEQFF. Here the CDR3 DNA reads TGCAGCGTTGAGGATAGCGGGGGGGCCTACAATGAGCAGTTCTTC.

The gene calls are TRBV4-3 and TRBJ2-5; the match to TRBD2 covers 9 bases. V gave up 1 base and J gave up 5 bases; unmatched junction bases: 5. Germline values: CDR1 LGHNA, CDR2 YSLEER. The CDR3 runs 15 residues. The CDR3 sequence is CASSQGGGAEETQYF. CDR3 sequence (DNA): TGCGCCAGCAGCCAAGGCGGGGGGGCTGAGGAGACCCAGTACTTC.

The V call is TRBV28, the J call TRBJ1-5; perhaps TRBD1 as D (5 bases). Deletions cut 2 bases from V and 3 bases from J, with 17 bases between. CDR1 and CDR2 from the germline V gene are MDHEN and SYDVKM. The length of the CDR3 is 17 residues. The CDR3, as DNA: TGTGCCAGCAGTTTACCCGGGGGGGGAACCGTCAATCAGCCCCAGCATTTT. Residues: CASSLPGGGTVNQPQHF.

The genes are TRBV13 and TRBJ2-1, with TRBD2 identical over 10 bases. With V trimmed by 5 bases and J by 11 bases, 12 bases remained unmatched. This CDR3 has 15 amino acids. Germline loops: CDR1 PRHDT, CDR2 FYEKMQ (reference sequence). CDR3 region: CASSATVAGGSKQFF. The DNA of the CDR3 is TGTGCCAGCAGCGCAACGGTAGCGGGGGGTTCCAAGCAGTTCTTC.